These 32 T cell receptor beta chains share one sample of origin, sequenced in a study of T cell repertoires in cytomegalovirus infection. TCRdb itself ran the reads through MiXCR, one entry per CDR3 protein. The sample includes around 900,000 distinct CDR3 sequences, about a third of them seen just once. Their antigen targets remain unknown. This sample comprised cultured CD8+ T cells from PBMCs, obtained from culture after CMV antigen stimulation. These receptors came from a human donor in good health (CMV status not recorded). Some clones in this sample may be carry-over from other donors' samples.

V and J are TRBV9 and TRBJ2-3; D may be TRBD2 (5 bases). Trimming stripped 3 bases from V and 6 bases from J, with 23 bases between. Germline V gene lookup returns CDR1 SGDLS and CDR2 YYNGEE. This CDR3 comprises 17 residues. CDR3 amino acids: CASSEPLKAPGLDTQYF. In DNA, the CDR3 is TGTGCCAGCAGCGAGCCCCTAAAGGCGCCGGGGTTGGATACGCAGTATTTT.

This clonotype was counted at least ten times. The V and J genes are TRBV7-2 and TRBJ2-1, with D possibly being TRBD1 (6 bases). The CDR3 length is 16 residues. V shed 6 bases and J shed 1 base, with 16 bases lying between them. Germline loops: CDR1 SGHTA, CDR2 FQGNSA. The CDR3 DNA reads TGTGCCAGCAGATCTTCAGGGGCGAGTTCCTACAATGAGCAGTTCTTC. It encodes CASRSSGASSYNEQFF.

This rearrangement joins TRBV6-5 to TRBJ1-2; maybe TRBD1 (5 bases). V lost 0 bases to trimming and J lost 2 bases, with 16 bases between them. The CDR3 covers 17 residues. The V gene's germline CDR1 is MNHEY and CDR2 SVGAGI. Here the CDR3 reads CASSYSGVWGENYGYTF. The CDR3 nucleotides read TGTGCCAGCAGTTACTCTGGAGTCTGGGGCGAGAACTATGGCTACACCTTC.

The sample holds many counts of this clonotype. The chain combines TRBV6-1 with TRBJ1-1; D is uncertain. CDR1 is MNHNS and CDR2 is SASEGT in the germline V gene. The CDR3 covers 15 residues. V lost 0 bases and J 6 bases, leaving 14 bases between the germline ends. The DNA of the CDR3 is TGTGCCAGCAGTGAAGCTTCATCGGGAATCGCTGAAGCTTTCTTT. This codes for CASSEASSGIAEAFF.

This clonotype was seen a few times. V is TRBV12-3 or TRBV12-4 and J is TRBJ1-2; D is unresolved. The CDR3 is 16 amino acids. Trimming left V 3 bases short and J 0 bases short, with 14 bases between. The CDR3 loop reads CASSLSVRSPNYGYTF. The CDR3 coding sequence is TGTGCCAGCAGTTTGAGTGTCAGATCCCCTAACTATGGCTACACCTTC.

This clonotype was recorded a few times. This chain connects TRBV6-5 to TRBJ2-5, with D uncertain. Germline lookup yields CDR1 MNHEY and CDR2 SVGAGI. V lost 2 bases to trimming and J lost 2 bases, with 9 bases between them. The CDR3 extends over 14 amino acids. The CDR3 loop reads CASSYRRDQETQYF. In DNA form, the CDR3 reads TGTGCCAGCAGTTACAGGCGAGATCAAGAGACCCAGTACTTC.

Ten or more counts support this clonotype. The CDR3 nucleotides read TGTGCCAGCGTACCTACTGTAGAGACCCAGTACTTC. This translates into CASVPTVETQYF. This rearrangement joins TRBV7-9 to TRBJ2-5; D unresolved. With 8 bases removed from V and 4 bases from J, the gap between germline ends came to 11 bases. The CDR3 consists of 12 residues. In germline, CDR1 is SEHNR, CDR2 FQNEAQ (reference sequence).

With regard to this clonotype: An end of the junction does not agree with germline; a read error may underlie this. The genes are TRBV10-2 and TRBJ1-5; 9 nucleotides align to TRBD1. The CDR3 totals 14 residues. Germline V gene sequence: CDR1 WSHSY, CDR2 SAAADI. The CDR3 protein is CASSGTGVDQSQHF. CDR3 DNA: TGCGCCAGCAGTGGGACAGGGGTGGATCAGTCCCAGCATTTT.

This chain connects TRBV19 to TRBJ1-1; D possibly corresponds to TRBD1 (6 bases). Trimming took off 7 bases at V and 4 bases at J, with 16 bases between the two ends. The CDR3 consists of 14 residues. Germline V CDR1 and CDR2: LNHDA, SQIVND (reference sequence). The CDR3, as DNA: TGTGCCAGTAAAAGAGGGAACAGGGCCACTGAAGCTTTCTTT. It codes for CASKRGNRATEAFF.

A remark on this clonotype: The germline gene is not matched at one end of the junction; a read error may be the cause. The chain is built from TRBV7-8 and TRBJ2-5, with 15 bases aligning to TRBD2. Germline values: CDR1 SGHVS, CDR2 FQNEAQ. The CDR3 runs 21 residues. This CDR3 is CANSLSGLAGGPGGIGETQYF. The CDR3 DNA reads as TGTGCCAACAGCTTATCCGGACTAGCGGGGGGGCCCGGTGGAATCGGCGAGACCCAGTACTTC.

The chain couples TRBV7-9 to TRBJ2-2; D not resolved. The germline V and J ends were trimmed by 4 bases and 4 bases, with 7 bases remaining between them. In germline, CDR1 is SEHNR, CDR2 FQNEAQ (reference sequence). The CDR3 has 13 amino acids. CDR3 region: CASSYIGTGELFF. The CDR3 DNA reads as TGTGCCAGCAGCTACATCGGCACCGGGGAGCTGTTTTTT.

Of note for this clonotype: Sequence at one end of the junction differs from germline and may be a read error. The chain employs TRBV12-3 or TRBV12-4 and TRBJ2-5; perhaps D is TRBD1 or TRBD2 (5 bases each). The CDR3 totals 11 residues. CDR3 in amino acids: CASSSDGTKYF. The DNA of the CDR3 is TGTGCCAGCAGCTCTGACGGGACCAAGTACTTC.

The chain recombines TRBV23-1 with TRBJ2-2; 9 nucleotides line up with TRBD1. TRBV23-1 is labeled an ORF, and its function is uncertain. The CDR3 extends over 16 amino acids. V lost 6 bases to trimming and J lost 2 bases; unmatched junction nucleotides: 7. The CDR3 loop is CASSANRGRNTGELFF. The CDR3 DNA reads as TGCGCCAGCAGCGCTAACAGGGGGCGCAACACCGGGGAGCTGTTTTTT.

This chain connects TRBV4-2 to TRBJ2-1, with TRBD2 as a possible D gene (6 bases). From germline, CDR1 is LGHNA and CDR2 YNFKEQ. Trimming cost V 1 base and J 8 bases, with 12 bases left between them. This CDR3 contains 14 residues. The CDR3 DNA reads as TGTGCCAGCAGCCAAGGGCCGGGGGAGGATGAGCAGTTCTTC. It codes for CASSQGPGEDEQFF.

This clonotype was seen ten or more times. The gene calls are TRBV6-1 and TRBJ1-1; 7 bases line up with TRBD1. V shed 6 bases and J 2 bases; nucleotides not matched to a gene: 9. The CDR3 length is 15 residues. Germline loops: CDR1 MNHNS, CDR2 SASEGT. This chain's CDR3 is CASSLETGTNTEAFF. The CDR3 bases are TGTGCCAGCAGCCTGGAGACAGGGACTAACACTGAAGCTTTCTTT.

There are many counts of this clonotype. The CDR3 DNA is TGTGCCAGCAGTTACTCGAGGGCTGGAGAGAAAGAGACCCAGTACTTC. Translation gives CASSYSRAGEKETQYF. The chain joins TRBV6-6 to TRBJ2-5; the D gene is possibly TRBD2 (5 bases). Trimming removed 0 bases at V and 3 bases at J, with 14 bases between. Per the germline V gene, CDR1 is MNHNY and CDR2 is SVGAGI (reference sequence). The CDR3 runs to 16 residues.

This clonotype has a handful of counts. CDR3 DNA sequence: TGTGCCAGCTCACCACCGAGTCCGGAACCACGCTACACCTTC. It translates to CASSPPSPEPRYTF. The rearrangement links TRBV18 to TRBJ1-2; unclear D gene. The CDR3 extends over 14 amino acids. V was shortened by 0 bases and J by 9 bases, with 14 bases between the two germline ends. In germline, CDR1 is KGHSH, CDR2 LQKENI.

This clonotype was observed a handful of times. The chain couples TRBV12-3 or TRBV12-4 to TRBJ2-3, with D hard to call. The CDR3 spans 14 residues. Between the trimmed V and J ends, which lost 4 bases and 5 bases, there was a span of 13 bases. The CDR3 DNA is TGTGCCAGCAGTTCCCTTTTGGTTGAAGATACGCAGTATTTT. Protein: CASSSLLVEDTQYF.

This chain joins TRBV4-1 and TRBJ1-1; tentative D call: TRBD1 (6 bases). V shed 3 bases and J shed 1 base, with 15 bases lying between them. There are 16 residues in the CDR3. Germline V gene sequence: CDR1 MGHRA, CDR2 YSYEKL. This CDR3 reads CASSHPRTEANTEAFF. The CDR3 DNA reads TGCGCCAGCAGCCATCCACGGACAGAGGCGAACACTGAAGCTTTCTTT.

Only a few counts were recorded for this clonotype. This chain uses TRBV6-5 with TRBJ1-1, with D perhaps matching TRBD1 (6 bases). Germline V lookup: CDR1 MNHEY, CDR2 SVGAGI. The CDR3 runs to 15 residues. Trimming shortened V by 0 bases and J by 0 bases, and 8 bases separated the two germline ends. The CDR3 nucleotides read TGTGCCAGCAGTTACTCGGACAGCATGAACACTGAAGCTTTCTTT. Translated, it gives CASSYSDSMNTEAFF.

The rearrangement uses TRBV6-1 and TRBJ2-7, with 14 bases matching TRBD2. V shed 1 base, J shed 3 bases, and the junction held 2 bases outside the gene matches. CDR1 is MNHNS and CDR2 is SASEGT in the germline V gene. This CDR3 spans 16 amino acids. This chain's CDR3 is CASSEGTSGGFYEQYV. CDR3 bases: TGTGCCAGCAGTGAAGGGACTAGCGGGGGGTTCTACGAGCAGTACGTC.

The chain recombines TRBV6-6 with TRBJ1-4; the D gene is possibly TRBD1 (6 bases). V lost 7 bases, J lost 6 bases, and 18 bases lay in between. CDR3 length: 15 residues. Germline assignment: CDR1 MNHNY and CDR2 SVGAGI (reference sequence). The CDR3 loop reads CASITGGLGDEKLFF. CDR3 DNA sequence: TGTGCCAGCATTACGGGGGGGCTCGGGGATGAAAAACTGTTTTTT.

The chain couples TRBV4-1 to TRBJ2-1, with 10 bases that match TRBD2. V was pared by 3 bases and J by 2 bases, with 7 bases of the junction left unmatched. CDR1 and CDR2 from the germline V gene are MGHRA and YSYEKL. The CDR3 is 17 amino acids. CDR3 nucleotide sequence: TGCGCCAGCAGCCATCCCGGAGCGGGGGGGACCTACAATGAGCAGTTCTTC. It is translated as CASSHPGAGGTYNEQFF.

In this sample, this clonotype turned up many times. DNA of the CDR3: TGTGCCAGCAGCTTAGGGCCCTGGTCAGGGGTTGCTGAAGCTTTCTTT. It translates to CASSLGPWSGVAEAFF. The rearrangement links TRBV7-6 to TRBJ1-1; possible D gene TRBD1, 6 bases. In germline, CDR1 is SGHVS, CDR2 FNYEAQ. Trimming shortened V by 1 base and J by 6 bases, and 18 bases separated the two germline ends. The CDR3 has 16 amino acids. Variable domain in full (rest from reference TRBV7-6 and TRBJ1-1): GAGVSQSPRYKVTKRGQDVALRCDPISGHVSLYWYRQALGQGPEFLTYFNYEAQQDKSGLPNDRFSAERPEGSISTLTIQRTEQRDSAMYRCASSLGPWSGVAEAFFGQGTRLTVV.

This clonotype was detected a few times. The gene calls are TRBV27 and TRBJ1-4, with D unclear. This CDR3 is built from 12 residues. Germline assignment: CDR1 MNHEY and CDR2 SMNVEV (reference sequence). Trimming stripped 8 bases from V and 8 bases from J, with 12 bases between. CDR3 DNA: TGTGCCAGCGGCGGGTTGAGGGAAAAACTGTTTTTT. It translates to CASGGLREKLFF. The full variable domain, rest sourced from reference TRBV27 and TRBJ1-4, is EAQVTQNPRYLITVTGKKLTVTCSQNMNHEYMSWYRQDPGLGLRQIYYSMNVEVTDKGDVPEGYKVSRKEKRNFPLILESPSPNQTSLYFCASGGLREKLFFGSGTQLSVL.

This clonotype was seen only a few times. The chain joins TRBV20-1 to TRBJ2-2; D might be TRBD2 (5 bases). CDR1 DFQATT and CDR2 SNEGSKA come from the germline V gene (reference sequence). This CDR3 has 13 residues. The ends were cut back, 5 bases at V and 3 bases at J, with 10 bases in the middle. CDR3 sequence: CSAPGVHTGELFF. The DNA of the CDR3 is TGCAGTGCTCCCGGGGTCCACACCGGGGAGCTGTTTTTT.

Notes on this clonotype: This may arise from a read error, as a much more abundant clone is one base away. The rearrangement joins TRBV11-1 to TRBJ2-1; TRBD1 agrees at 8 bases. The CDR3 extends over 13 amino acids. J gave up 10 bases and V 6 bases, and 8 bases lay outside the gene matches. CDR1 SGHAT and CDR2 FQDESV come from the germline V gene (reference sequence). The CDR3 protein is CASRFGTGKEQFF. Written as DNA, the CDR3 is TGTGCCAGCAGATTCGGGACAGGCAAGGAGCAGTTCTTC.

The genes are TRBV6-1 and TRBJ2-1; tentatively, D is TRBD1 (5 bases). Trimming stripped 7 bases from V and 7 bases from J, with 11 bases between. CDR3 length: 12 residues. Germline V lookup: CDR1 MNHNS, CDR2 SASEGT. The CDR3 sequence is CASTDPGNEQFF. The CDR3 DNA reads TGTGCCAGCACCGATCCAGGGAATGAGCAGTTCTTC.

In its sample, this clonotype was seen a few times. V is TRBV6-6 and J is TRBJ1-6; D gene uncertain. Germline CDR1 reads MNHNY; CDR2 reads SVGAGI (reference sequence). The CDR3 covers 15 residues. V was trimmed by 7 bases and J by 2 bases, leaving 12 bases between them. CDR3 sequence: CASNPAGAYNSPLHF. CDR3 nucleotide sequence: TGTGCCAGCAACCCGGCAGGAGCCTATAATTCACCCCTCCACTTT.

A few counts support this clonotype. V and J are TRBV20-1 and TRBJ1-1; perhaps TRBD1 as D (6 bases). Germline V lookup: CDR1 DFQATT, CDR2 SNEGSKA (reference sequence). CDR3 length: 15 residues. Trimming pared 5 bases from V and 1 base from J, leaving 17 bases between. In DNA, the CDR3 is TGCAGTGCTCCGGTGGGGGGCGCGGAGAACACTGAAGCTTTCTTT. Its protein is CSAPVGGAENTEAFF.

This clonotype was found many times. The V call is TRBV7-6, the J call TRBJ1-1; D is undetermined. The CDR3 covers 15 residues. Trimming stripped 1 base from V and 1 base from J, with 10 bases between. In germline, CDR1 is SGHVS, CDR2 FNYEAQ. CDR3 DNA sequence: TGTGCCAGCAGCTTAGACCCGTCGGAGAACACTGAAGCTTTCTTT. Amino acids: CASSLDPSENTEAFF.

The chain couples TRBV28 to TRBJ2-3, with a possible D match to TRBD1 (6 bases). The V end was cut by 1 base, the J end by 2 bases, with 13 bases between. The length of the CDR3 is 16 residues. From germline, CDR1 is MDHEN and CDR2 SYDVKM. The CDR3 protein is CASSLFSGTNTDTQYF. The CDR3 nucleotides read TGTGCCAGCAGTTTATTCTCCGGGACAAACACAGATACGCAGTATTTT.